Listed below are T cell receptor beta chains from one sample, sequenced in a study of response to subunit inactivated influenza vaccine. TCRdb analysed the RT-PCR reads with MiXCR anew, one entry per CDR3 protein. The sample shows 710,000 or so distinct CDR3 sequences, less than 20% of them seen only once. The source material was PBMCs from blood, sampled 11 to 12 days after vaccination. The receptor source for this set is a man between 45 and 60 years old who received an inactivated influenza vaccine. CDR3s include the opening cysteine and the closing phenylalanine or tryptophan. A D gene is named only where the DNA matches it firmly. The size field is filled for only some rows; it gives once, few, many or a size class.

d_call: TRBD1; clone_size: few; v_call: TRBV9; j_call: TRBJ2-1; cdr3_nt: TGTGCCAGCAGCGTAGAACAGGGGGCGGTCAATGAGCAGTTCTTC; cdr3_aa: CASSVEQGAVNEQFF
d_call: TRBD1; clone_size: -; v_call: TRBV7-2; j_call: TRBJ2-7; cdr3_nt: TGTGCCAGCAAACCGAAGGGGGACAGGGTGGAAGAGCAGTACTTC; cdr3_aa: CASKPKGDRVEEQYF
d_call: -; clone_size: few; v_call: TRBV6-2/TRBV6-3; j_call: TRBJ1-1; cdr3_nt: TGTGCCAGCAGTTTCACGACACCGAACACTGAAGCTTTCTTT; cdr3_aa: CASSFTTPNTEAFF
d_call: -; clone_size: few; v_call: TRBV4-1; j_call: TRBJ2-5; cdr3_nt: TGCGCCAGCAGCCAAGATCTCGGTCAGGCGGGGAGTGGGATAAAACGGGGGACCCAGTACTTC; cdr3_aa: CASSQDLGQAGSGIKRGTQYF
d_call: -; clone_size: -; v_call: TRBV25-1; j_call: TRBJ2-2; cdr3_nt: TGTGCCAGCAGTGAATTACGGGAACCCGGGGAGCTGTTTTTT; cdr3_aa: CASSELREPGELFF
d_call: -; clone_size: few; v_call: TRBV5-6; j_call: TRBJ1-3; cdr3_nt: TGTGCCAGCGGCCTCAGCTCTGGAAACACCATATATTTT; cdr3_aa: CASGLSSGNTIYF
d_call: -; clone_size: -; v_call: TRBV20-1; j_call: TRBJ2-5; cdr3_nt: TGCAGTGCTAGAGATGGCCTGGACAGCCAAGAGACCCAGTACTTC; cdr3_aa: CSARDGLDSQETQYF
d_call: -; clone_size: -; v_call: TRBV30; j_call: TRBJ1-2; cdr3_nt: TGTGCCTGGAGTGTACAAGCCGGTTTTGGCTACACCTTC; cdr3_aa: CAWSVQAGFGYTF
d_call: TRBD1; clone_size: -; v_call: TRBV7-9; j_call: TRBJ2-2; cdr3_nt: TGTGCCAGCAGCCCCGACGGGACAGGGGTTAGCACCGGGGAGCTGTTTTTT; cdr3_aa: CASSPDGTGVSTGELFF
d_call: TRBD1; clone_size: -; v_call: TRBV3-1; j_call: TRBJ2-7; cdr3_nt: TGTGCCAGCAGCCAGGGACAGAAAACCACCTACGAGCAGTACTTC; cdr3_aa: CASSQGQKTTYEQYF
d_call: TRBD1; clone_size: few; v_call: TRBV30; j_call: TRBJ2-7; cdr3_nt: TGTGCCGGCCAGGGAAACAGGGGGCAGTCCTACGAGCAGTACTTC; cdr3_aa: CAGQGNRGQSYEQYF
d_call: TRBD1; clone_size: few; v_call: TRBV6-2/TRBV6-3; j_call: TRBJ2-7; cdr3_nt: TGTGCCAGCAGGAGACAGGGAGCTCACTCGGACGAGCAGTACTTC; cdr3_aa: CASRRQGAHSDEQYF
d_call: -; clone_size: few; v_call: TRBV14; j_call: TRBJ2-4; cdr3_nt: TGTGCCAGCAGCCCGACTACTACTACCATTCAGTACTTC; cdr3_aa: CASSPTTTTIQYF
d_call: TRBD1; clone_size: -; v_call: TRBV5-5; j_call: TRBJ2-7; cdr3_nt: TGTGCCAGCAGCTCGGGGACAGCCAAGGAGCAGTACTTC; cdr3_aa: CASSSGTAKEQYF
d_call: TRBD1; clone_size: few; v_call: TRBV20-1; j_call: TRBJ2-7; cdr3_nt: TGCAGTGTCAGACAGGGGCCCCGCTTCGAGCAGTACTTC; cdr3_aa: CSVRQGPRFEQYF
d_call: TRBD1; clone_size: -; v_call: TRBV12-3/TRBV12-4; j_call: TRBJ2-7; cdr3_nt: TGTGCCAGCAGCTCCGGGACAGTTCTAGTCACCTACGAGCAGTACTTC; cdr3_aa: CASSSGTVLVTYEQYF
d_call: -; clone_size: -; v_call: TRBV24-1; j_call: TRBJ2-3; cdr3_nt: TGTGCCACGCGAGGGGAAACAGATACGCAGTATTTT; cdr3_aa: CATRGETDTQYF
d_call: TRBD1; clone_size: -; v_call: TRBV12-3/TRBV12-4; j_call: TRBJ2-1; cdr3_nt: TGTGCCAGCAGTTGGACAGGTGCTGTTGAGCAGTTCTTC; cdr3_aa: CASSWTGAVEQFF
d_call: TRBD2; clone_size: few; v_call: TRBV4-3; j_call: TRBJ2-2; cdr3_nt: TGCGCCAGCAGCTCAGGGACTATCTACACCGGGGAGCTGTTTTTT; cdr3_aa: CASSSGTIYTGELFF
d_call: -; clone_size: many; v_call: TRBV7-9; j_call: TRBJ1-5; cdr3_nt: TGTGCCAGCAGCAGAAACAATCAGCCCCAGCATTTT; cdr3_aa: CASSRNNQPQHF
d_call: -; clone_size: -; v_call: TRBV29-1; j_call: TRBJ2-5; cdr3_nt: TGCAGCGCCTACAGGGACCAGACCCAGTACTTC; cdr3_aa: CSAYRDQTQYF
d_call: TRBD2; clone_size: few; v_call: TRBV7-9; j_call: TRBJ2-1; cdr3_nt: TGTGCCAGCAGCCCCCCCCCGCGACTAGCGGTCTACAATGAGCAGTTCTTC; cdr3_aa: CASSPPPRLAVYNEQFF
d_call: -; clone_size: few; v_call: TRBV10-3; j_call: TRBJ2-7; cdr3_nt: TGTGCCATCAGTGAGTCGACAGGCTCCTACGAGCAGTACTTC; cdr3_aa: CAISESTGSYEQYF
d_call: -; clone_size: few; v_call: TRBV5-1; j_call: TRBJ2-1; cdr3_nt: TGCGCCAGCAGCACGGCGGGACTCCCGAGCAATGAGCAGTTCTTC; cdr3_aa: CASSTAGLPSNEQFF
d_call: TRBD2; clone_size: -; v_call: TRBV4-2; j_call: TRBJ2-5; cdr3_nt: TGTGCCAGCAGCCAAGGGCTAGCGGGAGAGGAGACCCAGTACTTC; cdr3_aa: CASSQGLAGEETQYF
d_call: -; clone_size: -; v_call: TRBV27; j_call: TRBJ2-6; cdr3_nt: TGTGCCAGCAGTATAGGACAGACCCGCTCTGGGGCCAACGTCCTGACTTTC; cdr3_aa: CASSIGQTRSGANVLTF
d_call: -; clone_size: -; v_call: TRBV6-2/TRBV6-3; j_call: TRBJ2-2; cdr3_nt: TGTGCCAGCAGTTACGCCGGGCGCCCGGGTTTCGGGGAGCTGTTTTTT; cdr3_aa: CASSYAGRPGFGELFF
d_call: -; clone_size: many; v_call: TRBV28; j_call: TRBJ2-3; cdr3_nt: TGTGCCAGCAGGGACTCACAGGGCCCCACAGATACGCAGTATTTT; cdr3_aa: CASRDSQGPTDTQYF
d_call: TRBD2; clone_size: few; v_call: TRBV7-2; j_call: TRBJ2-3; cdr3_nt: TGTGCCAGCAGCTTAGAACGGGGGGGGAGGACAGATACGCAGTATTTT; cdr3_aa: CASSLERGGRTDTQYF
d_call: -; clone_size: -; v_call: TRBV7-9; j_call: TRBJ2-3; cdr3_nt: TGTGCCAGCACCTTAGGGTACAGCACAGATACGCAGTATTTT; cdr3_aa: CASTLGYSTDTQYF
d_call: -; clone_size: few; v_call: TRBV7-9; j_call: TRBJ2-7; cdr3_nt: TGTGCCAGCAGCCGGACAGCCCCGGGGAACGAGCAGTACTTC; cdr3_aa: CASSRTAPGNEQYF
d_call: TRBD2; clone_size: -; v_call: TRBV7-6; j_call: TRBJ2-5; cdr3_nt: TGTGCCAGCAGCTTAGAAGGACTAGCGGGAGGGCCGAAGACCCAGTACTTC; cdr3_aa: CASSLEGLAGGPKTQYF
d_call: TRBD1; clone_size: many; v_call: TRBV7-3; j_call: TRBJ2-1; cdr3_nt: TGTGCCAGCAGCTTAAAGGGGGCCAGTGAGCAGTTCTTC; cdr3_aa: CASSLKGASEQFF
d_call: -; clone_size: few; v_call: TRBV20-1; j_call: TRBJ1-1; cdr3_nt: TGCAGTGCTAACCCGGCAGGGATGAACACTGAAGCTTTCTTT; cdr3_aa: CSANPAGMNTEAFF
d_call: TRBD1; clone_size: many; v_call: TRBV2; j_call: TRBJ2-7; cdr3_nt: TGTGCCAGCAGTGATCCGGGACAGGGGGTCGAGCAGTACTTC; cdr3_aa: CASSDPGQGVEQYF
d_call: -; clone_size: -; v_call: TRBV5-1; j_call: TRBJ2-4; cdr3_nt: TGCGCCAGCAGCTCGGTCGGATTCAAAAACATTCAGTACTTC; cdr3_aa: CASSSVGFKNIQYF
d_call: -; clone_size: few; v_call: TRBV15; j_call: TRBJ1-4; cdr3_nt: TGTGCCACCGGCCCGCGTACTCGGGAAAAACTGTTTTTT; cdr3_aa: CATGPRTREKLFF
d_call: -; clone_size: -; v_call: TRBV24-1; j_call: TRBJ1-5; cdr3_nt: TGTGCCACCAGTGATTTTGGGTCTTCGGGTAATAGCAATCAGCCCCAGCATTTT; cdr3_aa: CATSDFGSSGNSNQPQHF
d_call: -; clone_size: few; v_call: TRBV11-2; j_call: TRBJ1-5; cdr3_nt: TGTGCCAGCAGCTTAGATGGGGGGCCCGGTCAGCCCCAGCATTTT; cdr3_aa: CASSLDGGPGQPQHF
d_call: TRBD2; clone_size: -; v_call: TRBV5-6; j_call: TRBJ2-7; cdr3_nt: TGTGCCAGCAGCTTTGGACTAGCAGACTACGAGCAGTACTTC; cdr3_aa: CASSFGLADYEQYF
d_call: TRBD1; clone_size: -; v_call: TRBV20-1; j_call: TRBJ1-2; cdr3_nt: TGCAGTGCTAGTTCAACCGGGACAGACAACTATGGCTACACCTTC; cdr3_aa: CSASSTGTDNYGYTF
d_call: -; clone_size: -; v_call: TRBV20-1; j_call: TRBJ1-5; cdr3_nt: TGCAGTGCTAGAGATACCCCGGGGGAAATGGGCAATCAGCCCCAGCATTTT; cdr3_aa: CSARDTPGEMGNQPQHF
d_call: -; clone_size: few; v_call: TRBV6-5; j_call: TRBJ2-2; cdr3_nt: TGTGCCAGCAGTTACTCGGGGGCGGGAAGCGGGGTGCTCACCGGGGAGCTGTTTTTT; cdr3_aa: CASSYSGAGSGVLTGELFF
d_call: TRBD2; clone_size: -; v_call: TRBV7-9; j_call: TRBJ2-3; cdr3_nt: TGTGCCAGCAGCACCGGACTAGTTCGGGATACGCAGTATTTT; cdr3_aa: CASSTGLVRDTQYF
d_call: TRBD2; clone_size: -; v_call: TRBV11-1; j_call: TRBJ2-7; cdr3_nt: TGTGCCAGCAGCTTAAGTGCTAGCGGGGGGGACGAGCAGTACTTC; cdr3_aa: CASSLSASGGDEQYF
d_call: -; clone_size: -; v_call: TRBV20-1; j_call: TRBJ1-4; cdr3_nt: TGCAGTGTGCGGGAAATAAATGAAAAACTGTTTTTT; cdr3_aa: CSVREINEKLFF
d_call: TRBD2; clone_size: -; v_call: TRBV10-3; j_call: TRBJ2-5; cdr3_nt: TGTGCCATCAGTAAAAGCGGGGGAAAAGAGACCCAGTACTTC; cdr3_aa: CAISKSGGKETQYF
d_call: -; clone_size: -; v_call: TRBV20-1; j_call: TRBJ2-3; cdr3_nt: TGCAGTGCTACCGGTCAACTCCCAGATACGCAGTATTTT; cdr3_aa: CSATGQLPDTQYF
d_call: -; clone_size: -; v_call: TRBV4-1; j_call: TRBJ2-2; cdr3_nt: TGCGCCAGCAGCCAACCGGGTAGGGGCCCCGGGGAGCTGTTTTTT; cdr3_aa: CASSQPGRGPGELFF
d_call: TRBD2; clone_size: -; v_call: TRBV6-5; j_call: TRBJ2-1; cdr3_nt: TGTGCCAGCAGTTACCCCCGGGGACTAGCGGAAGCGTACAATGAGCAGTTCTTC; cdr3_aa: CASSYPRGLAEAYNEQFF
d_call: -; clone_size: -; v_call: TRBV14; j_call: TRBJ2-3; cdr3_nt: TGTGCCAGCAGCCAACAGGTAGCAGATACGCAGTATTTT; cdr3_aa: CASSQQVADTQYF
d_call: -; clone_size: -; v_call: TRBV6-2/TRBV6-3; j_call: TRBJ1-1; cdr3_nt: TGTGCCAGCAGTCACAGTTGGCCTGAAGCTTTCTTT; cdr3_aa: CASSHSWPEAFF
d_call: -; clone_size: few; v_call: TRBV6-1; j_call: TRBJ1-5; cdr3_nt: TGTGCCAGCAGTACCACAGGGAATAGTCAGCCCCAGCATTTT; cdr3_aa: CASSTTGNSQPQHF